A selection of T cell receptor beta chains follows, all from one sample in a study of T-cell memory formation after mild COVID-19. MiXCR, run by TCRdb on the 5' RACE reads, gives a single entry per CDR3 protein. The sample holds 210,000 or so distinct CDR3 sequences, 27% seen once. Sequencing was done on a sample of PBMCs or a T cell subset sorted from them (not recorded which). These receptors were taken from an adult woman who had mild COVID-19 (a few samples of this study predate the infection). Cell type and time point are not known. Each CDR3 is given without its conserved first and last residue. Clone size is not always given. Where it is, it says once, few, many or a class for expanded clones.

few TRBJ1-2 TRBV7-9 ASSSHFGVGNYGYT
NA TRBJ2-2 TRBV5-5 ASSPWDRGLTGELF
few TRBJ1-5 TRBV29-1 SVVTASNQPQH
few TRBJ1-1 TRBV5-4 ASNPGQGLNTEAF
few TRBJ1-5 TRBV27 ASSSLPGQVATFNQPQH
NA TRBJ1-1 TRBV5-4 ASSAQGARTEAF
NA TRBJ1-5 TRBV6-6 ASSRQGELYNQPQH
few TRBJ1-3 TRBV5-1 ASSLGVSGNTIY
NA TRBJ2-7 TRBV5-1 ASSSGPAGEQY
NA TRBJ2-7 TRBV29-1 SVGQDYEQY
NA TRBJ1-5 TRBV6-1 ASTRTPDQPQH
few TRBJ2-1 TRBV30 ARSSVLPNEQF
few TRBJ1-6 TRBV7-2 ASSSDRGSSPLH
few TRBJ2-7 TRBV12-3/TRBV12-4 ASSLAWGQREGTVEQY
NA TRBJ1-1 TRBV29-1 CVGQRRNTEAF
NA TRBJ2-5 TRBV20-1 SASRGLQETQY
NA TRBJ2-7 TRBV4-1 ASSPTRGTYEQY
few TRBJ2-7 TRBV19 ASSTQHPLDRTMAYEQY
NA TRBJ2-1 TRBV24-1 ATSALNQSPYNEQF
NA TRBJ2-1 TRBV5-6 ASSSGLAAYNEQF
NA TRBJ1-2 TRBV30 AWSATADYGYT
few TRBJ1-1 TRBV5-1 ASQNGQWDTEAF
few TRBJ1-3 TRBV20-1 SARASNRGSGNTIY
NA TRBJ2-7 TRBV7-8 ASSLLGGYSYEQY
few TRBJ2-3 TRBV20-1 SASEGTSTDTQY
NA TRBJ1-1 TRBV30 AWTQDGNTEAF
NA TRBJ1-4 TRBV7-9 ASSPGTGGEKLF
NA TRBJ2-1 TRBV29-1 SDGLAGVDEQF
NA TRBJ2-2 TRBV4-3 ASSQVFRRTYLTGELF
NA TRBJ1-2 TRBV12-3/TRBV12-4 ASSLTPRGGDGYT
few TRBJ2-3 TRBV7-2 ASSSRLAGGPATDTQY
many TRBJ2-3 TRBV29-1 SVGSSGGADTQY
few TRBJ1-1 TRBV27 ASSYRGLNTEAF
NA TRBJ2-7 TRBV15 ATSRDRGYEQY
few TRBJ2-7 TRBV4-2 ASSLPGGEYEQY
few TRBJ2-1 TRBV28 ASWGQGYNEQF
NA TRBJ2-5 TRBV7-2 ASKRGPEETQY
NA TRBJ1-4 TRBV7-9 ASSLSRGQEKLF
many TRBJ2-3 TRBV15 ATSPRDGATDTQY